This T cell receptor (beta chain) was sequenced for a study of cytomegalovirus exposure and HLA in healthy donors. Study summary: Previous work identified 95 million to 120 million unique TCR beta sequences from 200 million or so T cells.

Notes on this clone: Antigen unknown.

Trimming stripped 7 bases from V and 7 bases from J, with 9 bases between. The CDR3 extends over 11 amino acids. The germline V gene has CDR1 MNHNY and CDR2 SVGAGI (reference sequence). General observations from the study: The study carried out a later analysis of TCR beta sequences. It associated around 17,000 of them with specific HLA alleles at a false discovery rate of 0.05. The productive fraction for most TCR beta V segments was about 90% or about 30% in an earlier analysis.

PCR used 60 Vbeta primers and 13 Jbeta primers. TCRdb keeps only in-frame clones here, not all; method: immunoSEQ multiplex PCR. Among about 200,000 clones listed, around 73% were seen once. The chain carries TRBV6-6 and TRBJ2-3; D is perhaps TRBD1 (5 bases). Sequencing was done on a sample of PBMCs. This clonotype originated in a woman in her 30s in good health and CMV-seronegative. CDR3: CASTDSNTQYF. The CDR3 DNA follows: TGTGCCAGCACCGACAGCAATACGCAGTATTTT.